What follows describes a single T cell receptor beta chain. What it binds is unknown. This entry belongs to a study of T-cell memory formation after mild COVID-19. About the study: Across donors, TCR clusters were largely donor specific. Overall study results and limits: Among clones peaking at day 37 in the second wave, SARS-CoV-2 specificity remained unconfirmed. Clones contracting day 15 to 85 were balanced CD4/CD8; later expanders leaned CD4+. Among contracting clones, CD4+ were mainly CM/EM and CD8+ enriched in EMRA.

TCRdb passed the 5' RACE reads through MiXCR, listing each CDR3 protein once. Of roughly 350,000 distinct CDR3 sequences in the sample, over 25% are singletons; the top ten hold roughly 12%. Germline V gene lookup returns CDR1 SGHNT and CDR2 YYREEE (reference sequence). V was clipped by 4 bases and J by 2 bases, with 13 bases between them. The CDR3 is made up of 14 amino acids. The rearrangement links TRBV5-4 to TRBJ2-7, with D maybe TRBD1 (5 bases). The clonotype was recovered from an adult woman who had mild COVID-19 (a few samples of this study predate the infection). Cell type and time point are not known. Sequencing was performed on PBMCs or a T cell subset sorted from them (not recorded which). The CDR3: CASSGAASPYEQYF. The CDR3 region has the DNA TGTGCCAGCAGCGGGGCGGCGAGCCCCTACGAGCAGTACTTC.